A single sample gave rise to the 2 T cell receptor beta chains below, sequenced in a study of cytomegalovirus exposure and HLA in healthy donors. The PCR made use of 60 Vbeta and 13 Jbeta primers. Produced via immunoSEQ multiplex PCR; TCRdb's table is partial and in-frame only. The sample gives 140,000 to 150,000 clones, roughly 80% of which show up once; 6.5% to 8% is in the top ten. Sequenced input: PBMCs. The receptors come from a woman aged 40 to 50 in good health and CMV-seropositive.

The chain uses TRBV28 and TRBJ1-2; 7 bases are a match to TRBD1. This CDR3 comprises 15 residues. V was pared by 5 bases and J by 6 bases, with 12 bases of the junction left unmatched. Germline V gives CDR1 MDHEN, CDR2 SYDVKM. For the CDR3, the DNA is TGTGCCAGCAGTACCGGACAGGCCTTCCCGCATGGCTACACCTTC. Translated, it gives CASSTGQAFPHGYTF.

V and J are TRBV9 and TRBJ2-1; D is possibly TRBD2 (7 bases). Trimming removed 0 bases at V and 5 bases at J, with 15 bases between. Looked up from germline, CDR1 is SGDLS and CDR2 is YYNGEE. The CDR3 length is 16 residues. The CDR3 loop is CASSVGARGGNNEQFF. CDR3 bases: TGTGCCAGCAGCGTAGGAGCAAGGGGGGGAAACAATGAGCAGTTCTTC.